A selection of T cell receptor beta chains follows, all from one sample in a study of blood T cell repertoires in COVID-19. The table came from immunoSEQ multiplex PCR; TCRdb's copy has only in-frame clones and leaves some out. The sample has over 60,000 clones, over 80% seen once. The sample consisted of peripheral blood. Receptors were obtained from a human donor in a cohort sampled during active COVID-19. CDR3s include the opening cysteine and the closing phenylalanine or tryptophan. A D gene is named only where the DNA matches it firmly. A clone size is listed for some rows: how often the clone was seen (once, few, many), or a class if it is expanded.

- | TRBJ2-7 | TRBV15 | - | TGTGCCACCAGCTCAAGAAGGGGCCAGGGCGGCTACGAGCAGTACTTC | CATSSRRGQGGYEQYF
- | TRBJ2-1 | TRBV11-3 | TRBD2 | TGTGCCAGCAGCTTTTCCGGGGGGATCTACAATGAGCAGTTCTTC | CASSFSGGIYNEQFF
- | TRBJ2-2 | TRBV15 | TRBD2 | TGTGCCACCAGCAGTCCGGGGGTAGCGGGGGGGGCGAACACCGGGGAGCTGTTTTTT | CATSSPGVAGGANTGELFF
- | TRBJ2-5 | TRBV2 | - | TGTGCCAGCAGGGCGGACAGACCCAATGGAAAGACCCAGTACTTC | CASRADRPNGKTQYF
- | TRBJ2-1 | TRBV11-3 | - | TGTGCCAGCAGCTGGTTGGACAGCGAGCAGTTCTTC | CASSWLDSEQFF
- | TRBJ1-3 | TRBV12-5 | - | TGTGCTAGTGGGCCACAGAGCTCTGGAAACACCATATATTTT | CASGPQSSGNTIYF
- | TRBJ2-1 | TRBV6-5 | - | TGTGCCAGCAAAACCCAGGGGATCGGTGTGGATGAGCAGTTCTTC | CASKTQGIGVDEQFF
- | TRBJ2-5 | TRBV6-5 | - | TGTGCCAGCGGTACTTGGGGGCGGGAAGAGACCCAGTACTTC | CASGTWGREETQYF
few | TRBJ2-7 | TRBV4-1 | TRBD1 | TGCGCCAGCAGCCATTACAGGGGATCCTACGAGCAGTACTTC | CASSHYRGSYEQYF
- | TRBJ2-7 | TRBV7-9 | TRBD2 | TGTGCCAGCAGCTTGGGACTAGCGGGAAACTACGAGCAGTACTTC | CASSLGLAGNYEQYF
- | TRBJ1-1 | TRBV7-2 | - | TGTGCCAGCAGCCTGGGGGGGACGATCACTGAAGCTTTCTTT | CASSLGGTITEAFF
- | TRBJ2-7 | TRBV27 | - | TGTGCCAGCAGTTTGTCGGTACTCTCCTACGAGCAGTACTTC | CASSLSVLSYEQYF
few | TRBJ2-2 | TRBV28 | - | TGTGCCAGCAGTTTATCGGGGAACACCGGGGAGCTGTTTTTT | CASSLSGNTGELFF
- | TRBJ2-6 | TRBV2 | TRBD1 | TGTGCCAGCAGTGCTGGGACAGGATCCTCTGGGGCCAACGTCCTGACTTTC | CASSAGTGSSGANVLTF
- | TRBJ2-7 | TRBV6-6 | TRBD2 | TGTGCCAGCAGTTCACTAGCGGGGGCATTCGAGCAGTACTTC | CASSSLAGAFEQYF
once | TRBJ1-1 | TRBV2 | - | TGTGCCAGCAGTGAAGCGGGGGGTGAAGCTTTCTTT | CASSEAGGEAFF
- | TRBJ2-7 | TRBV7-9 | TRBD1 | TGTGCCAGCAGCTTACCGACAGGGGCACATACTTACGAGCAGTACTTC | CASSLPTGAHTYEQYF
- | TRBJ2-2 | TRBV5-1 | TRBD1 | TGCGCCAGCAGCCTACAGGGGGCATCCGGGGAGCTGTTTTTT | CASSLQGASGELFF
- | TRBJ2-7 | TRBV15 | TRBD1 | TGTGCCACCAGCAGAGGAACAGGGGAAACTCCCTACGAGCAGTACTTC | CATSRGTGETPYEQYF
- | TRBJ2-7 | TRBV9 | TRBD1 | TGTGCCAGCAGCCCGGGACAGGGGGCCTACGAGCAGTACTTC | CASSPGQGAYEQYF
- | TRBJ1-1 | TRBV27 | - | TGTGCCAGCAGTTTATATCCAGGGCGGGGGGTTGAAGCTTTCTTT | CASSLYPGRGVEAFF
- | TRBJ2-7 | TRBV7-6 | TRBD1 | TGTGCCAGCAGCCAACGACAGGGCGAGCAGTACTTC | CASSQRQGEQYF
- | TRBJ2-7 | TRBV18 | - | TGTGCCAGCTCACTTAGCAGGGGCCACGAGCAGTACTTC | CASSLSRGHEQYF
- | TRBJ1-4 | TRBV5-6 | - | TGTGCCAGCACAGCGAGGGCCTCTAATGAAAAACTGTTTTTT | CASTARASNEKLFF
once | TRBJ1-1 | TRBV29-1 | - | TGCAGCGTTGAATTTGGGGGGTCCACTGAAGCTTTCTTT | CSVEFGGSTEAFF
- | TRBJ2-7 | TRBV18 | TRBD2 | TGTGCCAGCTCACCACCGACTAGCGGGGCAACCTACGAGCAGTACTTC | CASSPPTSGATYEQYF
once | TRBJ2-7 | TRBV2 | TRBD2 | TGTGCCAGCAGTGGGGGACTAGCGGGCCCGTCAGAGCAGTACTTC | CASSGGLAGPSEQYF
- | TRBJ2-2 | TRBV2 | TRBD2 | TGTGCCGGACGACTAGCGGTTAACACCGGGGAGCTGTTTTTT | CAGRLAVNTGELFF
- | TRBJ2-1 | TRBV7-3 | TRBD2 | TGTGCCAGCTCGATAGCGGGGCGCAATGAGCAGTTCTTC | CASSIAGRNEQFF
few | TRBJ1-3 | TRBV10-3 | - | TGTGCCATCAGTGAATTGGCGGGAGCCTCTGGAAACACCATATATTTT | CAISELAGASGNTIYF
- | TRBJ1-1 | TRBV27 | - | TGTGCCAGCAGCCGTATGACAGCGAACACTGAAGCTTTCTTT | CASSRMTANTEAFF
- | TRBJ1-5 | TRBV15 | - | TGTGCCACCAGCAGAGATCCGGGGGGTTTTGAGCCCCAGCATTTT | CATSRDPGGFEPQHF
- | TRBJ1-1 | TRBV7-9 | TRBD1 | TGTGCCAGCAGCTTAAAAGGGACAGGGGGCTTGCGGAACACTGAAGCTTTCTTT | CASSLKGTGGLRNTEAFF
- | TRBJ2-3 | TRBV9 | TRBD2 | TGTGCCAGCAGCTACGGACTAGCGGACACAGATACGCAGTATTTT | CASSYGLADTDTQYF
- | TRBJ1-5 | TRBV30 | TRBD1 | TGTGCCTGGAGTTACAGGGGTGGGAATCAGCCCCAGCATTTT | CAWSYRGGNQPQHF
- | TRBJ1-4 | TRBV7-9 | TRBD1 | TGTGCCAGCAGGGTCTTGACAGGGGGCGCGAGGACTAATGAAAAACTGTTTTTT | CASRVLTGGARTNEKLFF
- | TRBJ2-7 | TRBV6-5 | - | TGTGCCAGCTCAACAGGATTCTCCTACGAGCAGTACTTC | CASSTGFSYEQYF
- | TRBJ1-2 | TRBV19 | - | TGTGCCAGTAGTATCCGGCAGGGCATAGACACCTTC | CASSIRQGIDTF
once | TRBJ1-2 | TRBV20-1 | - | TGCAGTGCTAGTAGACAGGCACAGTCCCGAGGCTACACCTTC | CSASRQAQSRGYTF
- | TRBJ1-2 | TRBV29-1 | - | TGCAGCGGTGTCCTCACAGGGAACTATGGCTACACCTTC | CSGVLTGNYGYTF
once | TRBJ2-5 | TRBV7-2 | TRBD2 | TGTGCCAGCAGCCCCACGCATCGGGAGGCCCAGTACTTC | CASSPTHREAQYF
few | TRBJ2-7 | TRBV4-1 | - | TGCGCCAGCAGCCAAAATTCGCCCCGGTTATACAGAGTACCCTACGAGCAGTACTTC | CASSQNSPRLYRVPYEQYF
- | TRBJ1-2 | TRBV7-2 | TRBD1 | TGTGCCAGCAGAAAAGGACAAACGTCAGGGGGCGGCTACACCTTC | CASRKGQTSGGGYTF
- | TRBJ1-5 | TRBV5-6 | TRBD1 | TGTGCCAGCATGGCGAAGGGGGCGGGCAATCAGCCCCAGCATTTT | CASMAKGAGNQPQHF
- | TRBJ2-2 | TRBV11-3 | - | TGTGCCAGCAGCTTAGTTGCCCACTCAACCGGGGAGCTGTTTTTT | CASSLVAHSTGELFF
few | TRBJ2-7 | TRBV30 | - | TGTGCCTGGAAACTTGTCGCCTACGAGCAGTACTTC | CAWKLVAYEQYF
- | TRBJ1-2 | TRBV3-1/TRBV3-2 | - | TGTGCCAGCAGCCCCCCCAACGGAGGCTATGGCTACACCTTC | CASSPPNGGYGYTF
- | TRBJ2-3 | TRBV13 | TRBD1 | TGTGCCAGCAGCTCGGACAGGGGGTCAGGAGCAGATACGCAGTATTTT | CASSSDRGSGADTQYF
- | TRBJ1-2 | TRBV5-6 | - | TGTGCCAGCAGCCGTGCGGGGTTCCATTCCCTTAACTATGGCTACACCTTC | CASSRAGFHSLNYGYTF
- | TRBJ2-7 | TRBV29-1 | - | TGCAGCGGCCAAAGAGGGTACGAGCAGTACTTC | CSGQRGYEQYF
- | TRBJ1-5 | TRBV29-1 | TRBD1 | TGCAGCGCTTCCGGGACAGATGATCAGCCCCAGCATTTT | CSASGTDDQPQHF
- | TRBJ2-1 | TRBV7-9 | TRBD2 | TGTGCCAGCAGCTCCGGACTAGCCCAGTTCTTC | CASSSGLAQFF
- | TRBJ2-1 | TRBV29-1 | - | TGCAGCGTTGAAGGGGCAGGGCGCAATGAGCAGTTCTTC | CSVEGAGRNEQFF
few | TRBJ1-4 | TRBV7-2 | - | TGTGCCAGCAGCTTAACACCGGGGGGGAATAAAAAACTGTTTTTT | CASSLTPGGNKKLFF